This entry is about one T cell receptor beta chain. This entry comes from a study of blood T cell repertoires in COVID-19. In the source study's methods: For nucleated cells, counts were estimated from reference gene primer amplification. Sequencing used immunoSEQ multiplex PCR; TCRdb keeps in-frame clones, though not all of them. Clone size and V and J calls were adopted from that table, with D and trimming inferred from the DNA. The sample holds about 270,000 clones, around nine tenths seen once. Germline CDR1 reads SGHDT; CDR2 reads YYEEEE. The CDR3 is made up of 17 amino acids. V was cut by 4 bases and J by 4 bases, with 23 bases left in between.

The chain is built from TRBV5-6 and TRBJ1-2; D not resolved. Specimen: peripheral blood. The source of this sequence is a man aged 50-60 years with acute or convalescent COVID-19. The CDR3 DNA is TGTGCCAGCAGCAGTGACAAGGTTGTCCCCCCTCTCTATGGCTACACCTTC. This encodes CASSSDKVVPPLYGYTF. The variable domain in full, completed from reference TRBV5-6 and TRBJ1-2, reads DAGVTQSPTHLIKTRGQQVTLRCSPKSGHDTVSWYQQALGQGPQFIFQYYEEEERQRGNFPDRFSGHQFPNYSSELNVNALLLGDSALYLCASSSDKVVPPLYGYTFGSGTRLTVV.